Listed below are T cell receptor beta chains from one sample, sequenced in a study of shared clonotypes between healthy human individuals. The method was immunoSEQ multiplex PCR; TCRdb's version includes in-frame clones alone and lacks a portion of them. The sample includes under 2,000,000 clones, about 95% of them seen just once. The sample was naive CD8+ T cells sorted from blood. The receptors were gathered from a man aged 18 to 29 in good health. Both conserved end residues are part of each CDR3. The order of the fields is V gene, D gene, J gene, clone size, CDR3 length, CDR3 DNA, CDR3 protein. D genes are given only for firm matches. For some rows the clone size is stated as once, few or many, or as a class when expanded; others skip it.

V gene: TRBV18; D gene: TRBD1; J gene: TRBJ2-3; clone size: -; CDR3 length: 16; CDR3 DNA: TGTGCCAGCTCACCACGGGACAGGAGCTACACAGATACGCAGTATTTT; CDR3 protein: CASSPRDRSYTDTQYF
V gene: TRBV5-6; D gene: -; J gene: TRBJ2-7; clone size: -; CDR3 length: 16; CDR3 DNA: TGTGCCAGCAGCCCGATCGGCGAGGGGATCTCCTACGAGCAGTACTTC; CDR3 protein: CASSPIGEGISYEQYF
V gene: TRBV10-2; D gene: -; J gene: TRBJ1-2; clone size: -; CDR3 length: 13; CDR3 DNA: TGCGCCAGCAGTGGAGGCGGGGCCCGAGGCTACACCTTC; CDR3 protein: CASSGGGARGYTF
V gene: TRBV6-6; D gene: -; J gene: TRBJ2-7; clone size: -; CDR3 length: 15; CDR3 DNA: TGTGCCAGCAGTTACCCCTATAGCGGCCCCTACGAGCAGTACTTC; CDR3 protein: CASSYPYSGPYEQYF
V gene: TRBV28; D gene: -; J gene: TRBJ2-7; clone size: -; CDR3 length: 15; CDR3 DNA: TGTGCCAGCAGTCTCCGCCGGGACGGGTCCTACGAGCAGTACTTC; CDR3 protein: CASSLRRDGSYEQYF
V gene: TRBV19; D gene: -; J gene: TRBJ2-7; clone size: -; CDR3 length: 17; CDR3 DNA: TGTGCCAGTAGTACCCCCTCGACGGACCACTCTACGTACGAGCAGTACTTC; CDR3 protein: CASSTPSTDHSTYEQYF
V gene: TRBV27; D gene: TRBD1; J gene: TRBJ1-6; clone size: -; CDR3 length: 15; CDR3 DNA: TGTGCCAGCAGTCCCGGACAGGGGAGAATTTCACCCCTCCACTTT; CDR3 protein: CASSPGQGRISPLHF
V gene: TRBV2; D gene: -; J gene: TRBJ1-1; clone size: -; CDR3 length: 13; CDR3 DNA: TGTGCCAGCGGGGGTAACCGGGACACTGAAGCTTTCTTT; CDR3 protein: CASGGNRDTEAFF
V gene: TRBV27; D gene: TRBD2; J gene: TRBJ2-5; clone size: -; CDR3 length: 15; CDR3 DNA: TGTGCCAGCCAGAGGCTAGCGGGGGGACAAGAGACCCAGTACTTC; CDR3 protein: CASQRLAGGQETQYF
V gene: TRBV5-1; D gene: TRBD2; J gene: TRBJ2-1; clone size: -; CDR3 length: 17; CDR3 DNA: TGCGCCAGCAGCTTGGAGATAGCGGGGAACTCCTACAATGAGCAGTTCTTC; CDR3 protein: CASSLEIAGNSYNEQFF
V gene: TRBV4-2; D gene: -; J gene: TRBJ2-4; clone size: -; CDR3 length: 15; CDR3 DNA: TGTGCCAGCAGCCAAGTAGGGGTCACCAAAAACATTCAGTACTTC; CDR3 protein: CASSQVGVTKNIQYF
V gene: TRBV5-1; D gene: TRBD2; J gene: TRBJ2-3; clone size: -; CDR3 length: 15; CDR3 DNA: TGCGCCAGCAGCTCACTGCGGGGGGGCACAGATACGCAGTATTTT; CDR3 protein: CASSSLRGGTDTQYF
V gene: TRBV6-5; D gene: TRBD2; J gene: TRBJ2-7; clone size: -; CDR3 length: 15; CDR3 DNA: TGTGCCAGCAGTCCTAGCGGGACCTGGTCCTACGAGCAGTACTTC; CDR3 protein: CASSPSGTWSYEQYF
V gene: TRBV27; D gene: -; J gene: TRBJ2-7; clone size: once; CDR3 length: 14; CDR3 DNA: TGTGCCAGCAGTTTAAACGGGTATCGGAACGAGCAGTACTTC; CDR3 protein: CASSLNGYRNEQYF
V gene: TRBV11-1; D gene: -; J gene: TRBJ2-3; clone size: -; CDR3 length: 13; CDR3 DNA: TGTGCCAGCAGCCTTACGGGGCTAGCAGCGCAGTATTTT; CDR3 protein: CASSLTGLAAQYF
V gene: TRBV28; D gene: -; J gene: TRBJ2-5; clone size: -; CDR3 length: 15; CDR3 DNA: TGTGCCAGCAGTTTAGTTTGGGGGAACCAAGAGACCCAGTACTTC; CDR3 protein: CASSLVWGNQETQYF
V gene: TRBV18; D gene: -; J gene: TRBJ2-1; clone size: -; CDR3 length: 15; CDR3 DNA: TGTGCCAGCTCACAAAGACCGGACTGGGGCAATGAGCAGTTCTTC; CDR3 protein: CASSQRPDWGNEQFF
V gene: TRBV6-4; D gene: -; J gene: TRBJ2-7; clone size: -; CDR3 length: 16; CDR3 DNA: TGTGCCAGCAGTGGGTGGGAGCCGGGACACTCCTACGAGCAGTACTTC; CDR3 protein: CASSGWEPGHSYEQYF
V gene: TRBV6-5; D gene: -; J gene: TRBJ1-2; clone size: -; CDR3 length: 13; CDR3 DNA: TGTGCCAGCAGTTGGGGGGGAGCAAATGGCTACACCTTC; CDR3 protein: CASSWGGANGYTF
V gene: TRBV14; D gene: -; J gene: TRBJ2-7; clone size: -; CDR3 length: 13; CDR3 DNA: TGTGCCAGCAGCCAACTCCCTCTCTCAGAACAGTACTTC; CDR3 protein: CASSQLPLSEQYF
V gene: TRBV9; D gene: -; J gene: TRBJ1-2; clone size: few; CDR3 length: 12; CDR3 DNA: TGTGCCAGCAGCGTCTGGGGCTATGGCTACACCTTC; CDR3 protein: CASSVWGYGYTF
V gene: TRBV6-5; D gene: TRBD2; J gene: TRBJ2-1; clone size: -; CDR3 length: 15; CDR3 DNA: TGTGCCAGCAGTTACGGGAGCGGGGGCTACAATGAGCAGTTCTTC; CDR3 protein: CASSYGSGGYNEQFF